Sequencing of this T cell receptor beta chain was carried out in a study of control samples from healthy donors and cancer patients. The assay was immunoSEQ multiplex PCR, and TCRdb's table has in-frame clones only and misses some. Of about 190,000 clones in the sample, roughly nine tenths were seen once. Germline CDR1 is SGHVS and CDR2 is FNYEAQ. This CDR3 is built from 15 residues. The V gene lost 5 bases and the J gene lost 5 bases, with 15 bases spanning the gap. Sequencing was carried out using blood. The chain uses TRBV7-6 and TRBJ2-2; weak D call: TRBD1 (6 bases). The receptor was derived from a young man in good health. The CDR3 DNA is TGTGCCAGCAGCGCCCGGGACATGGGGACCGGGGAGCTGTTTTTT. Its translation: CASSARDMGTGELFF.